The sequence of this T cell receptor beta chain was determined in a study of blood T cell repertoires in COVID-19. Generated by immunoSEQ multiplex PCR, the TCRdb table keeps only in-frame clones and is missing some. This sample yields roughly 400,000 clones, of which around 87% are seen a single time; approximately 9.3% belongs to the top ten. Trimming removed 6 bases from V and 4 bases from J, with 15 bases in between. The germline gives CDR1 SNHLY, CDR2 FYNNEI. The CDR3 is 14 amino acids. The chain joins TRBV2 to TRBJ1-1; tentative D call: TRBD1 (6 bases). This TCR was recovered from a woman between 50 and 59 years old who had recovered from COVID-19. Sequencing was carried out using PBMCs or T cells enriched from blood (not recorded which). The CDR3 DNA reads as TGTGCCAGCAGGCCAGGGGTCATCGGCACTGAAGCTTTCTTT. This encodes CASRPGVIGTEAFF.